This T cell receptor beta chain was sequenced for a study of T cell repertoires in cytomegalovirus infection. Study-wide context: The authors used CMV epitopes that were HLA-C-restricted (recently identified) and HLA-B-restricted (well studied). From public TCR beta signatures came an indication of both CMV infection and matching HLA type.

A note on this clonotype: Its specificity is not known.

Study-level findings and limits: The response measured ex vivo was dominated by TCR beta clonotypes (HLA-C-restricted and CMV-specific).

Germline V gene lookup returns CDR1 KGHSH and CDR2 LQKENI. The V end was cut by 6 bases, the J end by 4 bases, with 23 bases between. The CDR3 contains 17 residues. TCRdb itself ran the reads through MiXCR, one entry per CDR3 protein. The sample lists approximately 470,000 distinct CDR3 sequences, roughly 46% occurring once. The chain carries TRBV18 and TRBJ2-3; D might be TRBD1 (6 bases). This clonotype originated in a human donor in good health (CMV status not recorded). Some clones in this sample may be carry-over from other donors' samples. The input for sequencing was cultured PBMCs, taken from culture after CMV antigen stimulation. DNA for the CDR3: TGTGCCAGCTCCCTCGGGACGGGACAAAGTGGGGCAGATACGCAGTATTTT. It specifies CASSLGTGQSGADTQYF.